This T cell receptor beta chain comes out of a study of blood T cell repertoires in COVID-19. The wider study: The United States, Italy and Spain provided the acute and convalescent COVID-19 samples. Sample material is recorded as cDNA or gDNA derived from T cells, B-cell-depleted T cells, or PBMCs.

In the original analysis: Estimation of nucleated cell counts relied on the amplification of reference gene primers. Profiled with immunoSEQ multiplex PCR; TCRdb holds only in-frame clones, not every one. V, J and clone size derive from that table, while D and trimming were established from the DNA sequence. The sample has tens of thousands of clones; roughly 87% are singletons. V lost 1 base and J 3 bases, leaving 12 bases between the germline ends. The CDR3 totals 15 residues. Germline loops: CDR1 KGHDR, CDR2 SFDVKD. Sequenced sample: peripheral blood. V usage is TRBV24-1 and J usage is TRBJ2-7, with a tentative D call TRBD1 (6 bases). This TCR derives from a middle-aged man with acute or convalescent COVID-19. DNA for the CDR3: TGTGCCACCAGTGATTTAGACAGGAGGTGCTACGAGCAGTACGTC. Residues: CATSDLDRRCYEQYV.